Below, 7 T cell receptor beta chains from the same sample are listed, as sequenced in a study of PD-L1 blockade in urothelial cancer. Time point meaning: pretreatment peripheral blood. Clones were read by immunoSEQ multiplex PCR, and TCRdb kept only the in-frame ones, dropping some. This sample has 86,000 or so clones, with more than 75% found just once. The specimen comprised PBMCs, sampled around atezolizumab (anti-PD-L1) treatment. The receptor set was obtained from a man aged 55 to 70 with urothelial cancer.

V usage is TRBV27 and J usage is TRBJ1-2; TRBD1 aligns across 8 bases. V trimming: 4 bases; J trimming: 7 bases; junction bases outside the gene matches: 5. The germline V gene encodes CDR1 MNHEY and CDR2 SMNVEV (reference sequence). The CDR3 consists of 13 residues. CDR3 coding DNA: TGTGCCAGCAGTTCCAAGACAGGGGCTGGCTACACCTTC. This gives the protein CASSSKTGAGYTF.

The chain uses TRBV14 and TRBJ2-1; 9 bases are shared with TRBD1. Germline V CDR1 and CDR2: SGHDN, FVKESK. The CDR3 runs to 15 residues. The ends lost 1 base at V and 8 bases at J; junction bases unmatched: 6. Here the CDR3 DNA reads TGTGCCAGCAGCCAAGCCGGGACAGGGATTTATGAGCAGTTCTTC. Residues: CASSQAGTGIYEQFF.

The chain couples TRBV28 to TRBJ2-3, with 7 bases that match TRBD2. CDR1 is MDHEN and CDR2 is SYDVKM in the germline V gene. The CDR3 runs 14 residues. J gave up 8 bases and V 3 bases, and 8 bases lay outside the gene matches. This chain's CDR3 is CASSFLAARSTQYF. The CDR3 DNA follows: TGTGCCAGCAGTTTTCTAGCGGCCCGGAGTACGCAGTATTTT. The full variable domain, its missing parts supplied by reference TRBV28 and TRBJ2-3, is DVKVTQSSRYLVKRTGEKVFLECVQDMDHENMFWYRQDPGLGLRLIYFSYDVKMKEKGDIPEGYSVSREKKERFSLILESASTNQTSMYLCASSFLAARSTQYFGPGTRLTVL.

This clone was seen only a few times. The rearrangement uses TRBV5-1 and TRBJ2-7, with 8 bases matching TRBD2. Germline V gene lookup returns CDR1 SGHRS and CDR2 YFSETQ. The CDR3 covers 15 residues. V was pared by 4 bases and J by 6 bases, with 12 bases of the junction left unmatched. CDR3 nucleotides: TGCGCCAGCAGCCCGGTGTGGAGCGGGAGCGGCGAGCAGTACTTC. This translates into CASSPVWSGSGEQYF.

The V and J genes are TRBV5-1 and TRBJ2-1, with no clear D. The CDR3 has 14 residues. Germline V CDR1 and CDR2: SGHRS, YFSETQ. Trimming removed 0 bases at V and 10 bases at J, with 14 bases between. CDR3 protein: CASSLGVGSREQFF. CDR3 coding DNA: TGCGCCAGCAGCTTGGGGGTGGGCTCACGGGAGCAGTTCTTC.

This chain uses TRBV4-1 with TRBJ2-1, with D possibly TRBD1 on 5 matching bases. Germline V gene data show CDR1 as MGHRA and CDR2 as YSYEKL. The CDR3 has 15 amino acids. The V gene lost 1 base and the J gene lost 9 bases, with 16 bases spanning the gap. The CDR3 nucleotides read TGCGCCAGCAGCCAAGTTGGGGCCGCTAGGGGTGAGCAGTTCTTC. Protein sequence: CASSQVGAARGEQFF.

This chain uses TRBV7-8 with TRBJ2-1; 13 bases are shared with TRBD2. The CDR3 runs to 16 residues. V was pared by 5 bases and J by 7 bases, with 8 bases of the junction left unmatched. Per germline, CDR1 SGHVS and CDR2 FQNEAQ. The CDR3 loop reads CASSPGRTSGRNEQFF. CDR3 nucleotides: TGTGCCAGCAGCCCGGGAAGGACTAGCGGGAGAAATGAGCAGTTCTTC. Full variable domain (missing parts from reference TRBV7-8 and TRBJ2-1): GAGVSQSPRYKVAKRGQDVALRCDPISGHVSLFWYQQALGQGPEFLTYFQNEAQLDKSGLPSDRFFAERPEGSVSTLKIQRTQQEDSAVYLCASSPGRTSGRNEQFFGPGTRLTVL.